What follows describes a single T cell receptor (beta chain). Its antigen is unknown. This sample stems from a study of shared clonotypes between healthy human individuals. Assay used: immunoSEQ multiplex PCR; TCRdb lists only in-frame clones, some missing. The data show about 1 million clones, about 75% seen once. V lost 0 bases to trimming and J lost 3 bases, with 15 bases between them. This CDR3 comprises 16 residues. The germline CDR1 and CDR2 sequences are GTSNPN and SVGIG (reference sequence). Study observations and caveats: Relative to clonotypes present in all four donors, those not shared had lower generation probabilities.

Source material: memory CD4+ T cells sorted from blood. Subset in this sample: CD45RA-negative fraction. This sequence joins TRBV30 and TRBJ2-4; a weak D match, TRBD2 (5 bases). This TCR came from a man younger than 30 in good health. CDR3: CAWSVPVGAGKNIQYF. The CDR3 DNA reads TGTGCCTGGAGTGTACCGGTGGGCGCGGGCAAAAACATTCAGTACTTC.